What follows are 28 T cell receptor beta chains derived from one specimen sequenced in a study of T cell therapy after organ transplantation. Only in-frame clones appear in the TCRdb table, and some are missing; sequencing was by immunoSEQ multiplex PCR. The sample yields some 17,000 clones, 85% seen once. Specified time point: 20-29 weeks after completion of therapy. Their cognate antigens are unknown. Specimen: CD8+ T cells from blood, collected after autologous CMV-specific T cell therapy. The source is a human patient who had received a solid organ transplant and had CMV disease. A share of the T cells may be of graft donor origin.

CDR3 DNA sequence: TGTGCCAGCAGCTTCGAAACTCATGGGGACAATGAGCAGTTCTTC. Translation gives CASSFETHGDNEQFF. This chain uses TRBV7-2 with TRBJ2-1, with D uncertain. The CDR3 length is 15 residues. Per the germline V gene, CDR1 is SGHTA and CDR2 is FQGNSA. V lost 3 bases and J lost 5, with 14 bases in between.

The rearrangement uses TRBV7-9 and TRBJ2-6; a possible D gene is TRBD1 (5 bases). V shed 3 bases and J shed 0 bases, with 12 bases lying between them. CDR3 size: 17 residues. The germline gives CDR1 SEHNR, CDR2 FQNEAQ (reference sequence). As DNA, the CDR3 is TGTGCCAGCAGCTTGGTAAACAGGTTCTCTGGGGCCAACGTCCTGACTTTC. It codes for CASSLVNRFSGANVLTF.

The CDR3 reads CASSLVISGAENTGELFF. CDR3 coding DNA: TGTGCCAGCAGCTTAGTGATTTCAGGGGCGGAAAACACCGGGGAGCTGTTTTTT. The chain couples TRBV11-2 to TRBJ2-2; D is possibly TRBD1 (6 bases). Germline CDR1 SGHAT, CDR2 FQNNGV. Between the trimmed V and J ends, which lost 1 base and 2 bases, there was a span of 17 bases. The CDR3 covers 18 residues.

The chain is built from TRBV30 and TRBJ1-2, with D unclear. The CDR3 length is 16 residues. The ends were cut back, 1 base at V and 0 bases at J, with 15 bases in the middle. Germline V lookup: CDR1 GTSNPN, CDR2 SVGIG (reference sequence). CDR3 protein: CAWSERFQAANYGYTF. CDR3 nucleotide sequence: TGTGCCTGGAGTGAAAGGTTCCAGGCCGCTAACTATGGCTACACCTTC.

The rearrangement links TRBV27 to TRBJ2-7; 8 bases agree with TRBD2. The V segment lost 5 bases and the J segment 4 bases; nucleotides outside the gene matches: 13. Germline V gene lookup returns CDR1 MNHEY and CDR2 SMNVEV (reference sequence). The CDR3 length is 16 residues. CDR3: CASSPSHAGGRYEQYF. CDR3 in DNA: TGTGCCAGCAGTCCATCCCACGCGGGAGGACGGTACGAGCAGTACTTC.

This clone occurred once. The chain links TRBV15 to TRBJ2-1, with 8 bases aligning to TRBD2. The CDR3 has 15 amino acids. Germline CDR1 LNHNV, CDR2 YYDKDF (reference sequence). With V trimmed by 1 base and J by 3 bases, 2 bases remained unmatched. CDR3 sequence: CATSRASGSYNEQFF. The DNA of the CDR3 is TGTGCCACCAGCAGAGCAAGCGGGAGCTACAATGAGCAGTTCTTC. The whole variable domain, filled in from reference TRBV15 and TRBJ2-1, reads DAMVIQNPRYQVTQFGKPVTLSCSQTLNHNVMYWYQQKSSQAPKLLFHYYDKDFNNEADTPDNFQSRRPNTSFCFLDIRSPGLGDTAMYLCATSRASGSYNEQFFGPGTRLTVL.

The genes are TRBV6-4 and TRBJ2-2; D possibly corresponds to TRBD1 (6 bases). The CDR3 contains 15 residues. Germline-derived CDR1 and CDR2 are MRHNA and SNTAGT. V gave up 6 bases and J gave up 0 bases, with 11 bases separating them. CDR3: CASSPDSPNTGELFF. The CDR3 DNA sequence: TGTGCCAGCAGCCCGGACAGCCCGAACACCGGGGAGCTGTTTTTT.

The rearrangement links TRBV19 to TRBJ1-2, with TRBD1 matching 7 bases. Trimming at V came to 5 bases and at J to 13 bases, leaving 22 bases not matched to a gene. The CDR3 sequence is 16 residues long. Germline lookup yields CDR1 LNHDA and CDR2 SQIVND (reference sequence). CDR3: CASSSYVGTDLEGCTF. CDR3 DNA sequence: TGTGCCAGTAGTTCGTATGTGGGGACAGATCTCGAGGGATGCACCTTC.

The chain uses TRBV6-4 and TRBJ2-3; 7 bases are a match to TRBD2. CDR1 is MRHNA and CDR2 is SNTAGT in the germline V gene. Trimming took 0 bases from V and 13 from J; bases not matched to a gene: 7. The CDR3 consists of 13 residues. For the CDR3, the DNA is TGTGCCAGCAGTGACTCGTATGAGGGAGGGGAGTATTTT. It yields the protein CASSDSYEGGEYF.

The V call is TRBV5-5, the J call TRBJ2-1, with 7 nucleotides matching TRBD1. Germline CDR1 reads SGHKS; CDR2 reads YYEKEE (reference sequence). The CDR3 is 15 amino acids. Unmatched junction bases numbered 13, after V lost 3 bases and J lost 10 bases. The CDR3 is CASSYTGDLTGEQFF. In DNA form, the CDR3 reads TGTGCCAGCAGCTATACAGGGGACCTCACTGGGGAGCAGTTCTTC.

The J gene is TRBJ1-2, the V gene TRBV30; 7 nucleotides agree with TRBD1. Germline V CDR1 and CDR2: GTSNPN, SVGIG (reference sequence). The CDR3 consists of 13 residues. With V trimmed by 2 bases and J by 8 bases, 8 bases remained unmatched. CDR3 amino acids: CAWSSSQGGGYTF. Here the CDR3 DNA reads TGTGCCTGGAGTAGCTCTCAGGGGGGCGGCTACACCTTC. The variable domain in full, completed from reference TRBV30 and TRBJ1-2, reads SQTIHQWPATLVQPVGSPLSLECTVEGTSNPNLYWYRQAAGRGLQLLFYSVGIGQISSEVPQNLSASRPQDRQFILSSKKLLLSDSGFYLCAWSSSQGGGYTFGSGTRLTVV.

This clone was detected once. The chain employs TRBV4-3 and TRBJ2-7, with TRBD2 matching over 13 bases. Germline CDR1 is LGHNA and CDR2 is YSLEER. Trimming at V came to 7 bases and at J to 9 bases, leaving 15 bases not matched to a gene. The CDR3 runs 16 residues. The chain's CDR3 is CASTPRLGLAGKSQYF. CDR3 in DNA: TGCGCCAGCACTCCCCGGTTGGGACTAGCGGGGAAATCGCAGTACTTC.

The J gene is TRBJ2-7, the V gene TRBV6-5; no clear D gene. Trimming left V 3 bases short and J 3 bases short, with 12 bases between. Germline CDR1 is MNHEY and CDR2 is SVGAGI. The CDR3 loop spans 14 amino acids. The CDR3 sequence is CASSYLPTRYEQYF. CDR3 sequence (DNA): TGTGCCAGCAGTTATTTACCTACACGCTACGAGCAGTACTTC.

The CDR3 DNA sequence: TGTGCCAGCAGTTACGGCGCCGGACAGGGAGCGAGTGAGCAGTTCTTC. Translating gives CASSYGAGQGASEQFF. The chain combines TRBV27 with TRBJ2-1; 8 bases are a match to TRBD1. Germline V gene sequence: CDR1 MNHEY, CDR2 SMNVEV (reference sequence). V trimming: 4 bases; J trimming: 9 bases; junction bases outside the gene matches: 14. This CDR3 comprises 16 residues.

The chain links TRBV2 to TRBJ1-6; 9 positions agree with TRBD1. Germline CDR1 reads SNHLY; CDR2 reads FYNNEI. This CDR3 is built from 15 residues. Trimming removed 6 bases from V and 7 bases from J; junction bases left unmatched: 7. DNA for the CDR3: TGTGCCAGCAGGGACAGGGGTGGGGGGAATTCACCCCTCCACTTT. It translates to CASRDRGGGNSPLHF.

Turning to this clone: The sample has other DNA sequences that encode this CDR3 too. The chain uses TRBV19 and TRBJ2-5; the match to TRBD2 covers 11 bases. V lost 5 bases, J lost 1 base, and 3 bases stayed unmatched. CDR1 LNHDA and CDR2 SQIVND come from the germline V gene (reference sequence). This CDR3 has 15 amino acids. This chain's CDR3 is CASSRGLAGQETQYF. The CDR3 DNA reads TGTGCCAGTAGTCGCGGACTAGCGGGCCAAGAGACCCAGTACTTC.

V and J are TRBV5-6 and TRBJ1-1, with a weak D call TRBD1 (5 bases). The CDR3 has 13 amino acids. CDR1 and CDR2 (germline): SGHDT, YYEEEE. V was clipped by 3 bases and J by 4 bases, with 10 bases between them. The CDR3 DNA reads TGTGCCAGCAGCTCTTGGGGGTCCACTGAAGCTTTCTTT. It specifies CASSSWGSTEAFF.

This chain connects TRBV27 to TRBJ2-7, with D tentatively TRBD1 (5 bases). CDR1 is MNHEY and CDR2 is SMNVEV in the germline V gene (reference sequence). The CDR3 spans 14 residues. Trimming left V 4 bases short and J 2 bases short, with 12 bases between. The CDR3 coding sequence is TGTGCCAGCAGTTGGGGCAAAAGGGCCTACGAGCAGTACTTC. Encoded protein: CASSWGKRAYEQYF.

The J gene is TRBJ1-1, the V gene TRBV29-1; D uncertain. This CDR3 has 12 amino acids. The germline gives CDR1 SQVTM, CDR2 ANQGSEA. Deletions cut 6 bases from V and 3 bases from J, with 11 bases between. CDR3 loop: CSVRSGDTEAFF. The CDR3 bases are TGCAGCGTGAGGTCCGGTGACACTGAAGCTTTCTTT.

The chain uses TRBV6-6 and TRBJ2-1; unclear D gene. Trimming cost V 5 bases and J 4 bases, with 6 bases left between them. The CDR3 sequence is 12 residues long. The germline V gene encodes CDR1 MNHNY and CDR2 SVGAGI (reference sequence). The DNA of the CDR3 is TGTGCCAGCAGTGGCCGATACAATGAGCAGTTCTTC. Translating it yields CASSGRYNEQFF.

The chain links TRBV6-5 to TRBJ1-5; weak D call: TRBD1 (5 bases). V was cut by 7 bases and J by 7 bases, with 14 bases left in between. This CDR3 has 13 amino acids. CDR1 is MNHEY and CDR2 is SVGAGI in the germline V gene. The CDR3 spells CASKEGLRQPQHF. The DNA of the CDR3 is TGTGCCAGCAAAGAGGGGTTAAGACAGCCCCAGCATTTT.

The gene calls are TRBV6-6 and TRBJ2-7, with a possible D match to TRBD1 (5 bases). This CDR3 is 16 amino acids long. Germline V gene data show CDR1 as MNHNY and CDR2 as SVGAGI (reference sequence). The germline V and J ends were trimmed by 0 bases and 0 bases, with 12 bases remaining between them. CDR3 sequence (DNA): TGTGCCAGCAGTTACTCGAGACAGAGACCCTCCTACGAGCAGTACTTC. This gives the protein CASSYSRQRPSYEQYF.

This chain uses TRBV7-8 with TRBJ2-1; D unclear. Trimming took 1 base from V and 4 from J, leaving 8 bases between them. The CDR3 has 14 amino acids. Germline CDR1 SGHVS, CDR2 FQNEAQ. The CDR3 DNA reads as TGTGCCAGCAGCTTAGAGGTAACTTACAATGAGCAGTTCTTC. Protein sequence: CASSLEVTYNEQFF.

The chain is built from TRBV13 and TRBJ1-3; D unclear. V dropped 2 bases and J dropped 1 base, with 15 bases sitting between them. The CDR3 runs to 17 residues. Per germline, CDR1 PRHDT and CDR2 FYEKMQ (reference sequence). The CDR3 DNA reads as TGTGCCAGCAGCTTAAATCCGGCAGGCCGGTCTGGAAACACCATATATTTT. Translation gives CASSLNPAGRSGNTIYF.

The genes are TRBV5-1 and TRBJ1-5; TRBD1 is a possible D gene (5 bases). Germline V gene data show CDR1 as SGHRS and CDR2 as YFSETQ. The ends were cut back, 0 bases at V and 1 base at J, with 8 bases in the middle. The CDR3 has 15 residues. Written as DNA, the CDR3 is TGCGCCAGCAGCTTGGGGGGCGGCAGCAATCAGCCCCAGCATTTT. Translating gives CASSLGGGSNQPQHF.

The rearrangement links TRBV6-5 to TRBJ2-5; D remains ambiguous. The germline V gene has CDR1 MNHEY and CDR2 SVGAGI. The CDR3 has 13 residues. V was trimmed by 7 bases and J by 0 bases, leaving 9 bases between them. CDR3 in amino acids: CASMQAYQETQYF. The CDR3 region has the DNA TGTGCCAGCATGCAGGCTTACCAAGAGACCCAGTACTTC.

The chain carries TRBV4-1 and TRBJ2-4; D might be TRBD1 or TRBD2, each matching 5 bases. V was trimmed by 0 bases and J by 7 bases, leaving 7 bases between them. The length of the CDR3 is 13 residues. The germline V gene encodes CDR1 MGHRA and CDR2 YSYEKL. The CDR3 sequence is CASSQEWGNIQYF. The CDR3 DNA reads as TGCGCCAGCAGCCAAGAATGGGGGAACATTCAGTACTTC.

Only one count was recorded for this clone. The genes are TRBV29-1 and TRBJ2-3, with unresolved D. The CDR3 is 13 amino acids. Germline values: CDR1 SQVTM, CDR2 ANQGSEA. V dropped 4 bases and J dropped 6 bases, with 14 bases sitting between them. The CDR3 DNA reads TGCAGCGTTGGATGGGGTCACACGGATACGCAGTATTTT. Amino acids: CSVGWGHTDTQYF.